The 27 T cell receptor beta chains below come from one sample, sequenced in a study of blood T cell repertoires in COVID-19. Sequencing used immunoSEQ multiplex PCR; TCRdb keeps in-frame clones, though not all of them. The data hold about 130,000 clones, with over 70% observed a single time. The sample was peripheral blood. The source is a woman aged 45-65 years with acute or convalescent COVID-19.

The rearrangement joins TRBV20-1 to TRBJ1-3; the D is unclear. The CDR3 has 14 amino acids. Trimming removed 3 bases at V and 0 bases at J, with 9 bases between. Germline loops: CDR1 DFQATT, CDR2 SNEGSKA (reference sequence). In DNA, the CDR3 is TGCAGTGCTAGTCCATATAGCTCTGGAAACACCATATATTTT. It translates to CSASPYSSGNTIYF.

The chain couples TRBV14 to TRBJ1-3; D gene ambiguous. CDR1 and CDR2 from the germline V gene are SGHDN and FVKESK. The CDR3 extends over 14 amino acids. V gave up 3 bases and J gave up 6 bases, with 12 bases separating them. The DNA for the CDR3 is TGTGCCAGCAGCCAGATTAGTACGCTAAACACCATATATTTT. This codes for CASSQISTLNTIYF.

This rearrangement joins TRBV12-5 to TRBJ2-5; TRBD2 aligns across 9 bases. V was pared by 5 bases and J by 6 bases, with 13 bases of the junction left unmatched. Germline values: CDR1 LGHNT, CDR2 FRNRAP. CDR3 size: 16 residues. CDR3: CASGPLGSGGVKTQYF. The CDR3 DNA is TGTGCTAGTGGTCCTCTGGGTAGCGGGGGTGTGAAGACCCAGTACTTC. The variable domain in full, completed from reference TRBV12-5 and TRBJ2-5, reads DARVTQTPRHKVTEMGQEVTMRCQPILGHNTVFWYRQTMMQGLELLAYFRNRAPLDDSGMPKDRFSAEMPDATLATLKIQPSEPRDSAVYFCASGPLGSGGVKTQYFGPGTRLLVL.

This clone occurred a few times. The gene calls are TRBV12-5 and TRBJ1-3, with D possibly being TRBD1 (6 bases). The V end lost 6 bases, the J end lost 6 bases, and 15 bases lay between the germline ends. CDR1 and CDR2 from the germline V gene are LGHNT and FRNRAP. The length of the CDR3 is 14 residues. CDR3 protein: CASGLGGQTNTIYF. The CDR3 nucleotides read TGTGCTAGTGGCCTGGGCGGACAGACAAACACCATATATTTT.

This chain uses TRBV5-4 with TRBJ2-6, with D possibly TRBD2 on 8 matching bases. Germline V lookup: CDR1 SGHNT, CDR2 YYREEE (reference sequence). This CDR3 spans 17 amino acids. V was shortened by 4 bases and J by 4 bases, with 18 bases between the two germline ends. CDR3 in amino acids: CASSLSGGGKGANVLTF. The CDR3 bases are TGTGCCAGCAGCCTATCGGGAGGGGGCAAAGGGGCCAACGTCCTGACTTTC.

The V call is TRBV5-1, the J call TRBJ1-1; no clear D gene. The CDR3 covers 13 residues. V was pared by 3 bases and J by 10 bases, with 16 bases between. Germline assignment: CDR1 SGHRS and CDR2 YFSETQ. The CDR3 DNA reads as TGCGCCAGCAGCTCGGACGTGGAAGGGAGAGCTTTCTTT. Translated, it gives CASSSDVEGRAFF.

CDR3 sequence: CASSQDSVPNVEYF. As DNA, the CDR3 is TGTGCCAGCAGCCAAGATAGTGTCCCCAACGTCGAGTACTTC. This chain connects TRBV3-1 (or the pseudogene TRBV3-2) to TRBJ2-7; D is unresolved. The CDR3 is 14 residues long. Trimming removed 0 bases at V and 11 bases at J, with 17 bases between. CDR1 and CDR2 (germline): LGHDT, YNNKEL (reference sequence).

V usage is TRBV3-1 (or the pseudogene TRBV3-2) and J usage is TRBJ1-2; tentatively, D is TRBD1 (6 bases). Germline V gene sequence: CDR1 LGHDT, CDR2 YNNKEL (reference sequence). The CDR3 spans 14 residues. Trimming cost V 4 bases and J 2 bases, with 11 bases left between them. The CDR3 sequence is CASSRRDKNYGYTF. The CDR3 nucleotides are TGTGCCAGCAGCCGTCGGGACAAAAACTATGGCTACACCTTC.

The chain links TRBV19 to TRBJ1-5, with no clear D. The CDR3 has 17 amino acids. Per germline, CDR1 LNHDA and CDR2 SQIVND (reference sequence). Trimming removed 7 bases from V and 0 bases from J, with 19 bases in between. Here the CDR3 DNA reads TGTGCCAGTAAACCCGCCGACTCTACACCTAGCAATCAGCCCCAGCATTTT. This gives the protein CASKPADSTPSNQPQHF.

J is TRBJ2-3 and V is TRBV3-1 (or the pseudogene TRBV3-2); TRBD2 matches 9 bases. The germline V gene encodes CDR1 LGHDT and CDR2 YNNKEL (reference sequence). CDR3 length: 14 amino acids. The ends lost 10 bases at V and 5 bases at J; junction bases unmatched: 10. The CDR3 DNA sequence: TGTGCCACCTGGAGCGGGGGGTGGGGAGATACGCAGTATTTT. Amino acid sequence: CATWSGGWGDTQYF.

V and J are TRBV7-8 and TRBJ2-1, with 8 bases lining up with TRBD2. CDR1 is SGHVS and CDR2 is FQNEAQ in the germline V gene. J was trimmed by 7 bases and V by 6 bases; bases with no gene match: 5. CDR3 length: 13 residues. In DNA, the CDR3 is TGTGCCAGCAGACTAGCGGCACGGAATGAGCAGTTCTTC. It encodes CASRLAARNEQFF. Based on the CDR3 plus reference TRBV7-8 and TRBJ2-1, the full variable domain is GAGVSQSPRYKVAKRGQDVALRCDPISGHVSLFWYQQALGQGPEFLTYFQNEAQLDKSGLPSDRFFAERPEGSVSTLKIQRTQQEDSAVYLCASRLAARNEQFFGPGTRLTVL.

V is TRBV19 and J is TRBJ1-1, with D tentatively TRBD1 (6 bases). From germline, CDR1 is LNHDA and CDR2 SQIVND (reference sequence). The CDR3 is made up of 14 amino acids. V was clipped by 6 bases and J by 6 bases, with 17 bases between them. CDR3 residues: CASSPQRTASEAFF. The CDR3 DNA is TGTGCCAGTAGCCCCCAAAGGACAGCCTCTGAAGCTTTCTTT.

The rearrangement joins TRBV9 to TRBJ1-2; D ambiguous. Germline V gene lookup returns CDR1 SGDLS and CDR2 YYNGEE. This CDR3 comprises 15 residues. Trimming cost V 0 bases and J 7 bases, with 16 bases left between them. CDR3 loop: CASSVDGQRMVGYTF. As DNA, the CDR3 is TGTGCCAGCAGCGTAGACGGGCAGCGGATGGTTGGCTACACCTTC.

This sequence joins TRBV27 and TRBJ2-7, with D tentatively TRBD1 (7 bases). The CDR3 loop spans 15 amino acids. The germline V gene encodes CDR1 MNHEY and CDR2 SMNVEV (reference sequence). V was trimmed by 1 base and J by 1 base, leaving 11 bases between them. The CDR3 sequence: CASSLWAGGSYEQYF. The CDR3 bases are TGTGCCAGCAGTTTATGGGCAGGGGGGTCCTACGAGCAGTACTTC.

This clone is a singleton in its sample. CDR3 protein: CASSSGLGEQYF. CDR3 coding DNA: TGTGCCAGCAGTAGCGGACTGGGAGAGCAGTACTTC. The J gene is TRBJ2-7, the V gene TRBV2, with a possible D match to TRBD2 (5 bases). From germline, CDR1 is SNHLY and CDR2 FYNNEI. V was trimmed by 5 bases and J by 7 bases, leaving 12 bases between them. The CDR3 contains 12 residues.

This sequence joins TRBV3-1 (or the pseudogene TRBV3-2) and TRBJ2-7, with 12 bases lining up with TRBD1. The length of the CDR3 is 15 residues. CDR1 is LGHDT and CDR2 is YNNKEL in the germline V gene (reference sequence). Trimming removed 10 bases from V and 9 bases from J; junction bases left unmatched: 16. CDR3 amino acids: CATTLAGTGGSGQYF. In DNA form, the CDR3 reads TGTGCCACCACCCTTGCTGGGACAGGGGGCTCGGGGCAGTACTTC.

The chain joins TRBV10-3 to TRBJ1-5; no clear D. The CDR3 is 15 amino acids. CDR1 and CDR2 (germline): ENHRY, SYGVKD. V was cut by 10 bases and J by 0 bases, with 16 bases left in between. The CDR3 protein is CATKNQDHSNQPQHF. CDR3 DNA: TGTGCCACCAAGAATCAGGATCATAGCAATCAGCCCCAGCATTTT.

As DNA, the CDR3 is TGTGCCAGTAGTATAGAACACGGACAGGGGCGTGGCTACACCTTC. The encoded protein is CASSIEHGQGRGYTF. V and J are TRBV19 and TRBJ1-2; 9 positions agree with TRBD1. Germline CDR1 LNHDA, CDR2 SQIVND (reference sequence). Trimming at V came to 0 bases and at J to 7 bases, leaving 6 bases not matched to a gene. This CDR3 spans 15 amino acids.

The CDR3 region is CATGRQGTTEAFF. The CDR3 DNA follows: TGTGCCACCGGAAGACAGGGAACCACTGAAGCTTTCTTT. The chain links TRBV7-9 to TRBJ1-1; 7 nucleotides match TRBD1. CDR1 and CDR2 (germline): SEHNR, FQNEAQ (reference sequence). V dropped 10 bases and J dropped 4; count of bases not matched to a gene: 9. The CDR3 sequence is 13 residues long.

V is TRBV9 and J is TRBJ1-3; D remains unclear. CDR1 is SGDLS, CDR2 YYNGEE, per germline. Trimming stripped 0 bases from V and 0 bases from J, with 7 bases between. The CDR3 length is 15 residues. CDR3 amino acids: CASSVGAASGNTIYF. As DNA, the CDR3 is TGTGCCAGCAGCGTAGGGGCAGCCTCTGGAAACACCATATATTTT.

CDR3 DNA sequence: TGTGCCAGCAGTTCCCAGGGTATCTACACCTTC. Its protein is CASSSQGIYTF. The chain recombines TRBV28 with TRBJ1-2, with D possibly being TRBD1 (5 bases). The V and J ends lost 4 bases and 10 bases respectively, with 10 bases between them. Germline CDR1 MDHEN, CDR2 SYDVKM. CDR3 length: 11 amino acids.

This clone was found once. The rearrangement joins TRBV5-4 to TRBJ1-6, with 7 positions matching TRBD1. Germline CDR1 SGHNT, CDR2 YYREEE (reference sequence). Trimming cost V 6 bases and J 7 bases; bases outside gene matches: 10. The CDR3 consists of 15 residues. This chain's CDR3 is CASTDTGTVNSPLHF. The CDR3, as DNA: TGTGCCAGCACAGATACCGGGACAGTAAATTCACCCCTCCACTTT.

The rearrangement joins TRBV28 to TRBJ2-1; the D gene is possibly TRBD2 (6 bases). Germline V lookup: CDR1 MDHEN, CDR2 SYDVKM. Trimming pared 3 bases from V and 6 bases from J, leaving 15 bases between. The CDR3 covers 15 residues. The CDR3 nucleotides read TGTGCCAGCAGTTTGGCGTCGGGGGTGGGCAATGAGCAGTTCTTC. Its protein is CASSLASGVGNEQFF.

This rearrangement joins TRBV2 to TRBJ1-5; TRBD1 matches at 8 bases. The CDR3 totals 15 residues. The V segment lost 4 bases and the J segment 2 bases; nucleotides outside the gene matches: 4. CDR1 SNHLY and CDR2 FYNNEI come from the germline V gene. The DNA for the CDR3 is TGTGCCAGCAGTGCAGGGGGCACGGGCAATCAGCCCCAGCATTTT. This translates into CASSAGGTGNQPQHF.

J is TRBJ2-2 and V is TRBV10-2; D possibly corresponds to TRBD2 (6 bases). Germline V gene data show CDR1 as WSHSY and CDR2 as SAAADI. This CDR3 is built from 14 residues. Trimming cost V 7 bases and J 4 bases, with 13 bases left between them. The CDR3, as DNA: TGCGCCAGCAAATGGGGAGGAGCCACCGGGGAGCTGTTTTTT. Amino acids: CASKWGGATGELFF.

The rearrangement uses TRBV11-2 and TRBJ2-3; the D is unclear. There are 12 residues in the CDR3. In germline, CDR1 is SGHAT, CDR2 FQNNGV. V shed 5 bases and J shed 5 bases, with 8 bases lying between them. The CDR3 region has the DNA TGTGCCAGCAGCCTCTCTTTAGATACGCAGTATTTT. This encodes CASSLSLDTQYF.

This clone was counted a few times. The chain recombines TRBV30 with TRBJ1-1; D is unclear. Trimming took off 8 bases at V and 3 bases at J, with 16 bases between the two ends. This CDR3 has 13 amino acids. Germline-derived CDR1 and CDR2 are GTSNPN and SVGIG (reference sequence). CDR3: CALSSLGDTEAFF. CDR3 nucleotides: TGTGCCCTAAGTTCTTTGGGAGACACTGAAGCTTTCTTT.